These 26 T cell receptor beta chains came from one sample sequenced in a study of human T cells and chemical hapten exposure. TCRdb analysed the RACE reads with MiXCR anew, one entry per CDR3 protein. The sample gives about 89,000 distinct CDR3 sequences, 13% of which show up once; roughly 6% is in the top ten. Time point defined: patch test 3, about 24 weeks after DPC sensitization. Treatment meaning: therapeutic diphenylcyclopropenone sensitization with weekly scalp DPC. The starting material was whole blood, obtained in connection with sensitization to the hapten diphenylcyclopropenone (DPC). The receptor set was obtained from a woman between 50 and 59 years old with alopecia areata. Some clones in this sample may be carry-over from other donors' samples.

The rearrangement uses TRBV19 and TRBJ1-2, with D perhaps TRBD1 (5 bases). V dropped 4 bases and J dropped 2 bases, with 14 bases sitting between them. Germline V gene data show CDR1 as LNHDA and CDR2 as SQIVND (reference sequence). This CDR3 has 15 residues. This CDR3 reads CASSTTGTSNYGYTF. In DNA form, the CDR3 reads TGTGCCAGTAGTACCACAGGTACCAGCAACTATGGCTACACCTTC.

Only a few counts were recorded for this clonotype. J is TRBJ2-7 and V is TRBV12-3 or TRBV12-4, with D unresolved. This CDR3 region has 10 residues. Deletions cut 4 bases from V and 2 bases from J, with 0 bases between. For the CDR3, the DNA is TGTGCCAGCAGTTCCTACGAGCAGTACTTC. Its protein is CASSSYEQYF.

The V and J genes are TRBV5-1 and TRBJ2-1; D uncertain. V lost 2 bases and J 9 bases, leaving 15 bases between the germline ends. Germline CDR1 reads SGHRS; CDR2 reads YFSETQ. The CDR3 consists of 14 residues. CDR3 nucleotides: TGCGCCAGCAGCTTAAAAGCCCCGAGGAGTGAGCAGTTCTTC. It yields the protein CASSLKAPRSEQFF.

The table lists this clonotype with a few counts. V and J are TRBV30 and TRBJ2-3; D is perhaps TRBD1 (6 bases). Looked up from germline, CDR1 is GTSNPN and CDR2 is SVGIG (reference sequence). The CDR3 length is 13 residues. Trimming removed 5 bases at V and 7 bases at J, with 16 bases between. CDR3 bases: TGTGCCTGGGGGAAAGGGACACCCCATACGCAGTATTTT. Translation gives CAWGKGTPHTQYF.

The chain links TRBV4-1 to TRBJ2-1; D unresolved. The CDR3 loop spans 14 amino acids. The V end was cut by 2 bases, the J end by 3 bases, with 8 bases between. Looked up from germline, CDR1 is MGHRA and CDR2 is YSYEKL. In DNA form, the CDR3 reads TGCGCCAGCAGCCAACTGGGGATCTACAATGAGCAGTTCTTC. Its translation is CASSQLGIYNEQFF.

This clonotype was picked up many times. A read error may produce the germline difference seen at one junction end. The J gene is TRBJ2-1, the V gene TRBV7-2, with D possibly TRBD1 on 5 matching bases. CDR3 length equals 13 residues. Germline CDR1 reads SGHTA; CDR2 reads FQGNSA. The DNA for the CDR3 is TGTGCCAGCAGATTAGGGGTGGGCAATGAGCAGTTCTTC. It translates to CASRLGVGNEQFF.

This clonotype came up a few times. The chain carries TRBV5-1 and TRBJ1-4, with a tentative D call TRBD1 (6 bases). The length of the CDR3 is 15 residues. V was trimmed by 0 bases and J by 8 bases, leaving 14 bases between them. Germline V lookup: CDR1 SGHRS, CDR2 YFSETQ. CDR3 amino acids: CASSLDSGVREKLFF. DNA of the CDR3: TGCGCCAGCAGCTTGGATTCAGGGGTTCGAGAAAAACTGTTTTTT.

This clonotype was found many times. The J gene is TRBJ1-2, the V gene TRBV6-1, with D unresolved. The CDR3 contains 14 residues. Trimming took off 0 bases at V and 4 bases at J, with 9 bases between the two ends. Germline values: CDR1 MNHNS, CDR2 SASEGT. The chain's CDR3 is CASSEAGQSYGYTF. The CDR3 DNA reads TGTGCCAGCAGTGAAGCAGGGCAGTCCTATGGCTACACCTTC.

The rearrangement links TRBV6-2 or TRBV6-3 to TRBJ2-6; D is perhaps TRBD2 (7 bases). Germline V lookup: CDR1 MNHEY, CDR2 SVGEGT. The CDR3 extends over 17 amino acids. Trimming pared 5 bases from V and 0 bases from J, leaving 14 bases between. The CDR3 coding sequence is TGTGCCAGCAGTCGCGGACTAGGGGGCTCTGGGGCCAACGTCCTGACTTTC. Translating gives CASSRGLGGSGANVLTF.

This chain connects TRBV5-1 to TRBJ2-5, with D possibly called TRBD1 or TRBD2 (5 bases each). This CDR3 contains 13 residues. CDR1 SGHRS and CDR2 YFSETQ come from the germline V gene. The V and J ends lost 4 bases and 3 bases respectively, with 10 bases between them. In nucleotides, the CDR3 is TGCGCCAGCAGCCCGGGGACGAAAGAGACCCAGTACTTC. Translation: CASSPGTKETQYF.

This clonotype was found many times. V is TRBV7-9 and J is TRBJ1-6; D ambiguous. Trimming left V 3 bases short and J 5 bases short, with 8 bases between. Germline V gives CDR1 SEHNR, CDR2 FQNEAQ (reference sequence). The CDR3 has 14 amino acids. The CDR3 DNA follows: TGTGCCAGCAGCTTTTTAGGTGATAATTCACCCCTCCACTTT. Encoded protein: CASSFLGDNSPLHF.

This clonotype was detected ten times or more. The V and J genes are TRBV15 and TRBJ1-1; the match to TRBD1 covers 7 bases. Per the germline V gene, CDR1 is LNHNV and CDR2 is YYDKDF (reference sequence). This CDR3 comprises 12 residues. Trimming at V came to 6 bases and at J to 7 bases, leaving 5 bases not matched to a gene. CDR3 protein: CATSLRGDEAFF. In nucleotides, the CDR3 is TGTGCCACCAGTCTCAGGGGGGATGAAGCTTTCTTT.

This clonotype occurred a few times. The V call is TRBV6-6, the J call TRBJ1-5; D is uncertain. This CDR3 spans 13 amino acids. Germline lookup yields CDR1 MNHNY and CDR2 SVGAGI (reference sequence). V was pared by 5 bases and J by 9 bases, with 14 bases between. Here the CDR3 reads CASSPQTWRPQHF. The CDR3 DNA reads TGTGCCAGCAGTCCCCAGACTTGGAGGCCCCAGCATTTT.

The CDR3 spells CASSPNPKDTQYF. The CDR3 DNA reads TGTGCCAGCAGCCCCAACCCCAAGGATACGCAGTATTTT. This chain links TRBV3-1 with TRBJ2-3, with D unclear. V was cut by 4 bases and J by 6 bases, with 11 bases left in between. This CDR3 comprises 13 residues. Looked up from germline, CDR1 is LGHDT and CDR2 is YNNKEL (reference sequence).

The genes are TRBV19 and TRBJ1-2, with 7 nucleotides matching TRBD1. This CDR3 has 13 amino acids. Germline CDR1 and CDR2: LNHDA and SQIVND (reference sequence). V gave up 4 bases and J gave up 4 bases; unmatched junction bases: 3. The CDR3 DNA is TGTGCCAGTAGTAAGGACAGGAGCTATGGCTACACCTTC. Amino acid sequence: CASSKDRSYGYTF.

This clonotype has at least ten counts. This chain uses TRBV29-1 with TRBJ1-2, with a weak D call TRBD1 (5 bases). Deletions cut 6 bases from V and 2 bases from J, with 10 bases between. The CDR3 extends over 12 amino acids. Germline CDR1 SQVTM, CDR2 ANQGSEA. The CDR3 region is CSVAGANYGYTF. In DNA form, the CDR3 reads TGCAGCGTGGCCGGGGCCAACTATGGCTACACCTTC.

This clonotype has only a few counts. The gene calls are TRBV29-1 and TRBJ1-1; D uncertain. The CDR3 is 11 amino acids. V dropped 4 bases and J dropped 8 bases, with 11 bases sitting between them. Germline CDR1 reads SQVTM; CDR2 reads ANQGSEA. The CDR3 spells CSVVRTAEAFF. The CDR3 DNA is TGCAGCGTTGTCCGGACTGCAGAAGCTTTCTTT.

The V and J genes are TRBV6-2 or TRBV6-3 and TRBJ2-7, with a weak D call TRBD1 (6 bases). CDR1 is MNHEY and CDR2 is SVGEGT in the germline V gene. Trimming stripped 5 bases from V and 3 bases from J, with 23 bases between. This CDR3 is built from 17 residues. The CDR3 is CASSKLNRVGELYEQYF. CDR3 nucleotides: TGTGCCAGCAGTAAACTAAACAGGGTCGGTGAACTCTACGAGCAGTACTTC.

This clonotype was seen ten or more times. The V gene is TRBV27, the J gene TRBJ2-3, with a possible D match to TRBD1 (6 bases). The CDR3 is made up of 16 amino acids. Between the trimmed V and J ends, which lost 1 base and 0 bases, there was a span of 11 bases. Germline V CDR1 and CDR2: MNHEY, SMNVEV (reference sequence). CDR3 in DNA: TGTGCCAGCAGTTTATTTGGGACAACTAGCACAGATACGCAGTATTTT. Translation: CASSLFGTTSTDTQYF.

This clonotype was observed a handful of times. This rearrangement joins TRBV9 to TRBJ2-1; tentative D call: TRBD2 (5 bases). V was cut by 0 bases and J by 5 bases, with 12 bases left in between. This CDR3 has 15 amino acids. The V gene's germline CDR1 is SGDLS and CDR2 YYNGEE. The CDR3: CASSVELARDNEQFF. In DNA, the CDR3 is TGTGCCAGCAGCGTAGAATTAGCGAGGGACAATGAGCAGTTCTTC.

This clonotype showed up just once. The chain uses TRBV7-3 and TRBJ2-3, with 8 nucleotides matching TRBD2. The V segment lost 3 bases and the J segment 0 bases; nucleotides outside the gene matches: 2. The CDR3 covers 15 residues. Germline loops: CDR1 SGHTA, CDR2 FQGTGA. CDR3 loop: CASSFTSGSTDTQYF. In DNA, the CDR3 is TGTGCCAGCAGCTTCACTAGCGGAAGCACAGATACGCAGTATTTT.

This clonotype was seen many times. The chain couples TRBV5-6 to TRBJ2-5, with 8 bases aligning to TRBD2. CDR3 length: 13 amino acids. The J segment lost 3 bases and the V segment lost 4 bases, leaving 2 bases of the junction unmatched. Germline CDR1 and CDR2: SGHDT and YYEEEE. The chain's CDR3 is CASSGAGEETQYF. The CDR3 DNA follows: TGTGCCAGCAGCGGAGCGGGAGAAGAGACCCAGTACTTC.

The DNA of the CDR3 is TGCAGCGTTGAACAGGGGAGGGGGTACGAGCAGTACTTC. It codes for CSVEQGRGYEQYF. The rearrangement links TRBV29-1 to TRBJ2-7; possibly TRBD2 for D (7 bases). There are 13 residues in the CDR3. V was trimmed by 2 bases and J by 4 bases, leaving 12 bases between them. CDR1 is SQVTM and CDR2 is ANQGSEA in the germline V gene.

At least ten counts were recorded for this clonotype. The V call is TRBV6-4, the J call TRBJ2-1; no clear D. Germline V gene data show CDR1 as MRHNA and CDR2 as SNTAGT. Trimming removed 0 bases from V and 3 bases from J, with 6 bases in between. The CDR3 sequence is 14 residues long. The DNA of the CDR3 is TGTGCCAGCAGTGACTCGCCTAGCTACAATGAGCAGTTCTTC. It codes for CASSDSPSYNEQFF.

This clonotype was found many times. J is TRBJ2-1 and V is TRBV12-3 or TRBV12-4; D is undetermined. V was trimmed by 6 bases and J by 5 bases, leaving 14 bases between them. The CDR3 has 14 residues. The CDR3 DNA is TGTGCCAGCAGAAACGGATGGGAAGACAATGAGCAGTTCTTC. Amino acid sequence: CASRNGWEDNEQFF.

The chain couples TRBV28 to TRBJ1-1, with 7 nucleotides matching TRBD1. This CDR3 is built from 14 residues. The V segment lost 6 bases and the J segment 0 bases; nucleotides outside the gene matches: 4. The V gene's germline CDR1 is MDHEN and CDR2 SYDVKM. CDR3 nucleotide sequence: TGTGCCAGCAGCTACAGGGGCATGAACACTGAAGCTTTCTTT. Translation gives CASSYRGMNTEAFF.